Below, 13 T cell receptor beta chains from the same sample are listed, as sequenced in a study of blood T cell repertoires in COVID-19. Sequencing was performed with immunoSEQ multiplex PCR; in TCRdb, only in-frame clones are kept and a portion is missing. The table records roughly 290,000 clones, 90% of them present only once. Specimen: PBMCs or T cells enriched from blood (not recorded which). All receptors derive from a woman aged 18-30 years with acute COVID-19.

With regard to this clone: Relative to the germline gene, one junction end is altered; a read error may explain this. The chain carries TRBV3-1 (or the pseudogene TRBV3-2) and TRBJ2-1; D is perhaps TRBD1 (5 bases). The CDR3 covers 15 residues. Germline CDR1 is LGHDT and CDR2 is YNNKEL (reference sequence). Here the CDR3 reads CASSQGTKGLNQQFF. Written as DNA, the CDR3 is TGTGCCAGCAGCCAAGGGACCAAGGGGCTCAATCAGCAGTTCTTC.

This clone is a singleton in its sample. The rearrangement links TRBV5-6 to TRBJ2-2; 11 bases are a match to TRBD2. This CDR3 has 15 residues. From germline, CDR1 is SGHDT and CDR2 YYEEEE. The trim removed 4 bases at V and 3 bases at J, leaving 2 bases unmatched. CDR3 sequence (DNA): TGTGCCAGCAGCGCGGGACTAGCGGACACCGGGGAGCTGTTTTTT. It codes for CASSAGLADTGELFF.

The rearrangement uses TRBV10-3 and TRBJ1-5, with D possibly matching TRBD1 (5 bases). CDR1 and CDR2 (germline): ENHRY, SYGVKD. The CDR3 has 13 amino acids. V gave up 3 bases and J gave up 4 bases, with 7 bases separating them. CDR3 in DNA: TGTGCCATCAGTGACAGGGATAATCAGCCCCAGCATTTT. Its translation: CAISDRDNQPQHF.

The genes are TRBV4-3 and TRBJ1-1; no clear D. Trimming removed 1 base from V and 1 base from J, with 10 bases in between. This CDR3 region has 15 residues. The germline V gene encodes CDR1 LGHNA and CDR2 YSLEER. The CDR3: CASSQAGIPNTEAFF. DNA for the CDR3: TGCGCCAGCAGCCAAGCCGGGATCCCGAACACTGAAGCTTTCTTT.

The chain combines TRBV5-4 with TRBJ2-3, with 8 bases matching TRBD2. Germline V gives CDR1 SGHNT, CDR2 YYREEE (reference sequence). The CDR3 totals 15 residues. The ends lost 1 base at V and 5 bases at J; junction bases unmatched: 6. The CDR3 sequence is CASSLRGRQGDTQYF. The CDR3 nucleotides read TGTGCCAGCAGCTTGCGCGGGAGGCAGGGAGATACGCAGTATTTT.

V and J are TRBV2 and TRBJ2-7, with 10 bases matching TRBD1. This CDR3 has 15 residues. The J segment lost 3 bases and the V segment lost 6 bases, leaving 8 bases of the junction unmatched. The germline V gene has CDR1 SNHLY and CDR2 FYNNEI. In DNA form, the CDR3 reads TGTGCCAGCAGGAAAATTAGGGACAGGGGCTACGAGCAGTACTTC. Translating it yields CASRKIRDRGYEQYF.

CDR3 sequence: CAWSTSYNEQFF. Here the CDR3 DNA reads TGTGCCTGGAGTACTTCCTACAATGAGCAGTTCTTC. The V and J genes are TRBV30 and TRBJ2-1; D unresolved. Germline V gene data show CDR1 as GTSNPN and CDR2 as SVGIG (reference sequence). The CDR3 contains 12 residues. Trimming left V 2 bases short and J 1 base short, with 3 bases between.

The rearrangement uses TRBV7-8 and TRBJ2-2; D not resolved. Germline CDR1 is SGHVS and CDR2 is FQNEAQ. This CDR3 is 16 amino acids long. The V gene lost 3 bases and the J gene lost 3 bases, with 14 bases spanning the gap. CDR3 residues: CASSFQSGPDTGELFF. CDR3 nucleotides: TGTGCCAGCAGCTTCCAGTCGGGTCCAGACACCGGGGAGCTGTTTTTT.

This clone was counted once. The chain couples TRBV4-1 to TRBJ1-2, with TRBD1 as a possible D gene (5 bases). This CDR3 has 15 amino acids. The germline CDR1 and CDR2 sequences are MGHRA and YSYEKL. Trimming left V 0 bases short and J 1 base short, with 9 bases between. CDR3 coding DNA: TGCGCCAGCAGCCAAGATTCAGGGTTTAACTATGGCTACACCTTC. As protein: CASSQDSGFNYGYTF.

The rearrangement joins TRBV6-5 to TRBJ2-1, with 10 bases that match TRBD1. J was trimmed by 2 bases and V by 6 bases; bases with no gene match: 4. CDR1 and CDR2 from the germline V gene are MNHEY and SVGAGI. The CDR3 totals 15 residues. CDR3 coding DNA: TGTGCCAGCAGGCCAGACAGGGGGCCCTACAATGAGCAGTTCTTC. Amino acid sequence: CASRPDRGPYNEQFF.

The chain joins TRBV2 to TRBJ2-2; 9 bases map to TRBD1. This CDR3 spans 14 amino acids. Germline V gene sequence: CDR1 SNHLY, CDR2 FYNNEI. V lost 4 bases, J lost 5 bases, and 2 bases stayed unmatched. The CDR3, as DNA: TGTGCCAGCAGTGGGACAGGGGATACCGGGGAGCTGTTTTTT. Translated, it gives CASSGTGDTGELFF.

The chain employs TRBV5-1 and TRBJ1-2; D uncertain. Germline V gene lookup returns CDR1 SGHRS and CDR2 YFSETQ. V was clipped by 0 bases and J by 8 bases, with 14 bases between them. There are 14 residues in the CDR3. In nucleotides, the CDR3 is TGCGCCAGCAGCTTGGAGCAAGGGAGGTTGGGCTACACCTTC. Its translation: CASSLEQGRLGYTF.

The CDR3 sequence: CASSLDTGNTEAFF. CDR3 nucleotides: TGCGCCAGCAGCTTGGACACAGGGAACACTGAAGCTTTCTTT. V and J are TRBV5-1 and TRBJ1-1, with D perhaps TRBD1 (5 bases). Germline-derived CDR1 and CDR2 are SGHRS and YFSETQ. This CDR3 comprises 14 residues. V was pared by 0 bases and J by 1 base, with 7 bases between.